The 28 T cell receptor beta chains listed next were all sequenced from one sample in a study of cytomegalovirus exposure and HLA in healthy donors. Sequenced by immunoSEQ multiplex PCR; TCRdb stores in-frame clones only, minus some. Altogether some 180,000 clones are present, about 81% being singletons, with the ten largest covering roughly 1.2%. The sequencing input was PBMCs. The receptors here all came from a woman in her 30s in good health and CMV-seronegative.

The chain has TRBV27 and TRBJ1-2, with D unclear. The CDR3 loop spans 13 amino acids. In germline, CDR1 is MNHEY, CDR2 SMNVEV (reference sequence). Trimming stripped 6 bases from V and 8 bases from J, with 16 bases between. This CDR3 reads CASSPPGGRGYTF. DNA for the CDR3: TGTGCCAGCAGCCCCCCGGGAGGGAGGGGCTACACCTTC.

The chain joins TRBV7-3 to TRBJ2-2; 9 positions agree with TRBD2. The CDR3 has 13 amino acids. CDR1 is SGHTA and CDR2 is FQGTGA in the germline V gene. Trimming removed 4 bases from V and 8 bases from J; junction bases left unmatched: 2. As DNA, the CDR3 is TGTGCCAGCAGCTCTAGCGGGATGGGGGAGCTGTTTTTT. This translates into CASSSSGMGELFF.

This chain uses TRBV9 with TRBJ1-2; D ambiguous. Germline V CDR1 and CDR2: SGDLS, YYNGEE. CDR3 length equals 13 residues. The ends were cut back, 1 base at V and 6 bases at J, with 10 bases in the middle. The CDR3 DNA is TGTGCCAGCAGCGTATCAGACTTTAATGGCTACACCTTC. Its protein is CASSVSDFNGYTF.

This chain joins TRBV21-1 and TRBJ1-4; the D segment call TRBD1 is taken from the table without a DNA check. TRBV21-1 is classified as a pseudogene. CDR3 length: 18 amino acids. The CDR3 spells CASSNYLDRGGTNEKLFF. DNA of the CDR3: TGTGCCAGCAGCAATTATCTGGACAGGGGGGGAACTAATGAAAAACTGTTTTTT.

The DNA for the CDR3 is TGTGCCAGCAGCCCAAGCGGGGGGGCCTCCTACGAGCAGTACTTC. It codes for CASSPSGGASYEQYF. The rearrangement links TRBV5-4 to TRBJ2-7; 10 bases line up with TRBD2. Germline CDR1 is SGHNT and CDR2 is YYREEE (reference sequence). The CDR3 sequence is 15 residues long. The V gene end was trimmed by 4 bases and the J gene end by 0 bases; junction bases not matched to a gene: 4.

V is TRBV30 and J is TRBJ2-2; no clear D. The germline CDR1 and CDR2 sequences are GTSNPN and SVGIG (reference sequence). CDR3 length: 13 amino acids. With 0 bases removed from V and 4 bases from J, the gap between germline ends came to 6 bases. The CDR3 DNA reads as TGTGCCTGGAGTGTTACGGGCACCGGGGAGCTGTTTTTT. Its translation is CAWSVTGTGELFF.

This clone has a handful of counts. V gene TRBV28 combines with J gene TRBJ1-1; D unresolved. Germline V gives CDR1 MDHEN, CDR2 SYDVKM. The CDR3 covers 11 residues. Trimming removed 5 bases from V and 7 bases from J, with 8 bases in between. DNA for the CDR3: TGTGCCAGCAGTCTGGGCCGTGAAGCTTTCTTT. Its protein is CASSLGREAFF.

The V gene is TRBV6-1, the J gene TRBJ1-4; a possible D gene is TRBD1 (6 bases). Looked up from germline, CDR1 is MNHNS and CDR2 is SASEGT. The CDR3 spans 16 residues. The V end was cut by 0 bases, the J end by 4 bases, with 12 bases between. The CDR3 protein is CASSEAPGHGNEKLFF. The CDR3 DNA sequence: TGTGCCAGCAGTGAAGCGCCGGGACATGGTAATGAAAAACTGTTTTTT.

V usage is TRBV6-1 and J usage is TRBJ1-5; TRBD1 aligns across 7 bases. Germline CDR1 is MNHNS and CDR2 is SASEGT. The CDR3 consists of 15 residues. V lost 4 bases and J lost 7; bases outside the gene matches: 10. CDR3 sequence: CASSGGTAVGQPQHF. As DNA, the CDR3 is TGTGCCAGCAGTGGAGGGACAGCCGTAGGGCAGCCCCAGCATTTT.

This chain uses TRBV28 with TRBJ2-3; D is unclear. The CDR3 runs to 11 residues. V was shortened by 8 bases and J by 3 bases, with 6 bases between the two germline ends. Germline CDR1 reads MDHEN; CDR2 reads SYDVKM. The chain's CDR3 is CASHGTDTQYF. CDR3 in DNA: TGTGCCAGCCACGGTACAGATACGCAGTATTTT.

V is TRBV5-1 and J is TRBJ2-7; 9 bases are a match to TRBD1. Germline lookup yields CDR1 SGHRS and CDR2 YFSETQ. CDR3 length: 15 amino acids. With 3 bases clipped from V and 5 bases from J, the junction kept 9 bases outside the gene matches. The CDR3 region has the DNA TGCGCCAGCAGCTACGGGACAGGGAGGACCCACGAGCAGTACTTC. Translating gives CASSYGTGRTHEQYF. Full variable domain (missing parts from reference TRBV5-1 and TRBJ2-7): KAGVTQTPRYLIKTRGQQVTLSCSPISGHRSVSWYQQTPGQGLQFLFEYFSETQRNKGNFPGRFSGRQFSNSRSEMNVSTLELGDSALYLCASSYGTGRTHEQYFGPGTRLTVT.

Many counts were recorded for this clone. The CDR3 sequence: CASSYGSEGETQYF. CDR3 bases: TGTGCCAGCAGTTACGGGTCAGAGGGAGAGACCCAGTACTTC. This chain connects TRBV6-6 to TRBJ2-5, with a tentative D call TRBD2 (5 bases). Germline CDR1 MNHNY, CDR2 SVGAGI (reference sequence). There are 14 residues in the CDR3. V was clipped by 2 bases and J by 4 bases, with 11 bases between them.

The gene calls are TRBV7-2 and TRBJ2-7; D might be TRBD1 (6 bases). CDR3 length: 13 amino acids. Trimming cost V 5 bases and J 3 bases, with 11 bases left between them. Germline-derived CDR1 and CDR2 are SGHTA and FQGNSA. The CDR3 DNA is TGTGCCAGCAGCCCTGACAGGATCTACGAGCAGTACTTC. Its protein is CASSPDRIYEQYF. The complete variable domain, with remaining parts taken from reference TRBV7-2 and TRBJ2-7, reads GAGVSQSPSNKVTEKGKDVELRCDPISGHTALYWYRQSLGQGLEFLIYFQGNSAPDKSGLPSDRFSAERTGGSVSTLTIQRTQQEDSAVYLCASSPDRIYEQYFGPGTRLTVT.

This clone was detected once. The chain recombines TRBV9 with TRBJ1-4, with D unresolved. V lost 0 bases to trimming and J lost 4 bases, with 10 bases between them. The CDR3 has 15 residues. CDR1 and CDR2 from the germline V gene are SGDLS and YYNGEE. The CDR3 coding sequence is TGTGCCAGCAGCGTAGACTCGGGGAATAATGAAAAACTGTTTTTT. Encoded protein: CASSVDSGNNEKLFF.

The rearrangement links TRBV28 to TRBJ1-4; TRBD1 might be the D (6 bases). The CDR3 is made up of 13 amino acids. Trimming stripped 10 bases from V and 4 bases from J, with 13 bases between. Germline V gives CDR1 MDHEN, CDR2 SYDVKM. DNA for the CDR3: TGTGCCATTACGGGACAAAATAATGAAAAACTGTTTTTT. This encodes CAITGQNNEKLFF.

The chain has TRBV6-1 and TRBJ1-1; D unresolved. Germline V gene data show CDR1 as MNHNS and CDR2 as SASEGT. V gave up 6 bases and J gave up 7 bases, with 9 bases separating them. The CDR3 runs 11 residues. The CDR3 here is CASRPASEAFF. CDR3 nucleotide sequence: TGTGCCAGCAGGCCCGCTAGTGAAGCTTTCTTT.

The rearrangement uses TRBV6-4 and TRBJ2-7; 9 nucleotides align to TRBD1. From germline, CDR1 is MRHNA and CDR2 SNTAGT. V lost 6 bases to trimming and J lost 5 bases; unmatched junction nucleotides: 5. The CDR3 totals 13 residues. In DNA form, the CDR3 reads TGTGCCAGCAGCGGACAGGGGCCCCACGAGCAGTACTTC. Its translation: CASSGQGPHEQYF.

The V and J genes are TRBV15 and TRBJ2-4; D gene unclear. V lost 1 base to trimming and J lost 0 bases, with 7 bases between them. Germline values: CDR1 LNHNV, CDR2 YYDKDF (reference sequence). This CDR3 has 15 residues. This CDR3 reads CATSRGPPAKNIQYF. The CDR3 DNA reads TGTGCCACCAGCAGAGGGCCACCAGCCAAAAACATTCAGTACTTC.

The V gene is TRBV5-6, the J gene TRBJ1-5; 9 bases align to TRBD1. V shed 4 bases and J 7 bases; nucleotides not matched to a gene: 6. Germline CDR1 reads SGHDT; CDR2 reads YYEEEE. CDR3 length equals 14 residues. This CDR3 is CASSRGQGSQPQHF. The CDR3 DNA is TGTGCCAGCAGCCGCGGACAGGGGAGCCAGCCCCAGCATTTT.

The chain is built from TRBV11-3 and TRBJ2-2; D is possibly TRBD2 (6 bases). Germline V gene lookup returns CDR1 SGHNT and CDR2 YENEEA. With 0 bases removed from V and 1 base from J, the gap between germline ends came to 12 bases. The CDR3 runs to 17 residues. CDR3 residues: CASSLDSGLLNTGELFF. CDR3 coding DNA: TGTGCCAGCAGCTTAGACAGCGGACTATTGAACACCGGGGAGCTGTTTTTT.

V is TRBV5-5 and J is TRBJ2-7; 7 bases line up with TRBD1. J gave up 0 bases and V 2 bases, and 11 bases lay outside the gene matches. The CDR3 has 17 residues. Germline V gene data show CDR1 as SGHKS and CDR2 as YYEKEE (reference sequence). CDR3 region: CASSFLWDRKSSYEQYF. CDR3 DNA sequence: TGTGCCAGCAGCTTCCTTTGGGACAGAAAGAGCTCCTACGAGCAGTACTTC.

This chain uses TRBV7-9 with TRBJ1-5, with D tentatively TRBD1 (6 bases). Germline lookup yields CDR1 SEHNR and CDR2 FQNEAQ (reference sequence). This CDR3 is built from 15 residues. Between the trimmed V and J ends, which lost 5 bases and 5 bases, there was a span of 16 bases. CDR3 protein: CASSPEGGAHQPQHF. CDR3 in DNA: TGTGCCAGCAGCCCCGAGGGGGGGGCGCATCAGCCCCAGCATTTT.

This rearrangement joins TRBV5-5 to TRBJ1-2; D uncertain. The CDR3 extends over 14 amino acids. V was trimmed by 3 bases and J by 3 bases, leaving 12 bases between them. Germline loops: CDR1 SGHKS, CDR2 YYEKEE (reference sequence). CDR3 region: CASSYPGSHYGYTF. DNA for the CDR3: TGTGCCAGCAGCTACCCAGGTTCCCACTATGGCTACACCTTC. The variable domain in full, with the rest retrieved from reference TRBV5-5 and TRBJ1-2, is DAGVTQSPTHLIKTRGQQVTLRCSPISGHKSVSWYQQVLGQGPQFIFQYYEKEERGRGNFPDRFSARQFPNYSSELNVNALLLGDSALYLCASSYPGSHYGYTFGSGTRLTVV.

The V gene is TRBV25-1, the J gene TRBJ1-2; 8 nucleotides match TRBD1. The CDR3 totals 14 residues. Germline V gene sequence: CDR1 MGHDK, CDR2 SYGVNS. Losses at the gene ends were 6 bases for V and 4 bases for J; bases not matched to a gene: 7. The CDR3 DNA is TGTGCCAGCAGCCGACCGGACAGGGTCTATGGCTACACCTTC. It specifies CASSRPDRVYGYTF.

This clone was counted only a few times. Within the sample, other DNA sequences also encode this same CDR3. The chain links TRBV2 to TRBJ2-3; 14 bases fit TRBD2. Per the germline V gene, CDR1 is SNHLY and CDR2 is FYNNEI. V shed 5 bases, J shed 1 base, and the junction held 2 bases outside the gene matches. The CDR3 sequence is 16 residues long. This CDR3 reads CASSPGLAGGTDTQYF. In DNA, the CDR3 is TGTGCCAGCAGTCCGGGACTAGCGGGGGGCACAGATACGCAGTATTTT.

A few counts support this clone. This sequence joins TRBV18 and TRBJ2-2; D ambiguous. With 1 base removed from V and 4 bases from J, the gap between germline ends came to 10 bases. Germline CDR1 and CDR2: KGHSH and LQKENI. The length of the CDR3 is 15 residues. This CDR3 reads CASSPRTESTGELFF. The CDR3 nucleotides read TGTGCCAGCTCACCACGTACAGAGTCCACCGGGGAGCTGTTTTTT.

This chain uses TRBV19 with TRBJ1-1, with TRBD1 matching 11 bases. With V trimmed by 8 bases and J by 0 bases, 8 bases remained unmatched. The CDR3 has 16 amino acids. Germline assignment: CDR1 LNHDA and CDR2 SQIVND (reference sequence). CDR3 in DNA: TGTGCCAGTGGGGGACAGGGGGTCCTTCTGAACACTGAAGCTTTCTTT. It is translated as CASGGQGVLLNTEAFF.

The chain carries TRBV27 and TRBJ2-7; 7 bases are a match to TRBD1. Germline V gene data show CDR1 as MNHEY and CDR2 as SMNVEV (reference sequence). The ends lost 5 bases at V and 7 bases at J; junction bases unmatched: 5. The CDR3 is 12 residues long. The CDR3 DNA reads TGTGCCAGCAGTCCGTCGACAGGGGAGCAGTACTTC. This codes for CASSPSTGEQYF.